These 24 T cell receptor beta chains came from one sample sequenced in a study of shared clonotypes between healthy human individuals. The repertoire was sequenced with immunoSEQ multiplex PCR; TCRdb's copy has only in-frame clones and lacks some. The sample holds 600,000 to 750,000 clones, around 91% seen once. The material sequenced was memory CD8+ T cells from PBMCs. The subset denotes: CD45RO+ cells pooled with CCR7-negative TemRA cells. The receptors originated from a man younger than 35 in good health. Some clones in this sample may be carry-over from other donors' samples.

This clone has only one observation. This clone may be a read error of a much larger clone one base away. V and J are TRBV2 and TRBJ2-2, with 8 bases matching TRBD1. The CDR3 consists of 14 residues. The V segment lost 7 bases and the J segment 3 bases; nucleotides outside the gene matches: 4. The V gene's germline CDR1 is SNHLY and CDR2 FYNNEI. The CDR3 region has the DNA TGTGCCAGCACTGAGACAGGGGACACCGGGGAGCTGTTTTTT. Translated: CASTETGDTGELFF.

The chain uses TRBV11-2 and TRBJ1-4; 11 bases are a match to TRBD1. The CDR3 is 15 amino acids. The J segment lost 11 bases and the V segment lost 5 bases, leaving 10 bases of the junction unmatched. Germline CDR1 reads SGHAT; CDR2 reads FQNNGV. This CDR3 reads CASSLGQGASRKLFF. CDR3 in DNA: TGTGCCAGCAGCCTCGGACAGGGGGCTAGTCGCAAACTGTTTTTT. Supplemented by reference TRBV11-2 and TRBJ1-4, the full variable domain reads EAGVAQSPRYKIIEKRQSVAFWCNPISGHATLYWYQQILGQGPKLLIQFQNNGVVDDSQLPKDRFSAERLKGVDSTLKIQPAKLEDSAVYLCASSLGQGASRKLFFGSGTQLSVL.

Here the CDR3 reads CASRLDGAGDYGYTF. Written as DNA, the CDR3 is TGTGCCAGCAGACTGGATGGGGCGGGGGACTATGGCTACACCTTC. The chain has TRBV27 and TRBJ1-2; the D gene is possibly TRBD1 (5 bases). CDR3 size: 15 residues. V lost 6 bases to trimming and J lost 3 bases, with 17 bases between them. Germline lookup yields CDR1 MNHEY and CDR2 SMNVEV (reference sequence).

The rearrangement links TRBV7-9 to TRBJ2-1; no clear D. The CDR3 contains 14 residues. The germline CDR1 and CDR2 sequences are SEHNR and FQNEAQ (reference sequence). V lost 2 bases, J lost 7 bases, and 12 bases lay in between. The CDR3 DNA reads TGTGCCAGCAGCTTAAGGCTCGGCGGAAATGAGCAGTTCTTC. It codes for CASSLRLGGNEQFF.

This sequence joins TRBV15 and TRBJ1-2; 12 bases align to TRBD1. CDR1 is LNHNV and CDR2 is YYDKDF in the germline V gene (reference sequence). The CDR3 sequence is 16 residues long. The trim removed 3 bases at V and 5 bases at J, leaving 7 bases unmatched. The CDR3 is CATSSRDRGRGYGYTF. CDR3 nucleotides: TGTGCCACCAGCAGCCGGGACAGGGGGCGCGGATATGGCTACACCTTC.

The chain uses TRBV11-3 and TRBJ1-1, with D perhaps TRBD1 (5 bases). The CDR3 sequence is 14 residues long. The germline gives CDR1 SGHNT, CDR2 YENEEA. The germline V and J ends were trimmed by 1 base and 7 bases, with 13 bases remaining between them. The CDR3 spells CASSLVPGTGEAFF. CDR3 bases: TGTGCCAGCAGCTTAGTCCCCGGGACCGGTGAAGCTTTCTTT.

The chain is built from TRBV6-1 and TRBJ2-7; D is perhaps TRBD2 (5 bases). CDR1 is MNHNS and CDR2 is SASEGT in the germline V gene. V lost 1 base and J lost 1, with 11 bases in between. The CDR3 has 15 residues. CDR3 in DNA: TGTGCCAGCAGTGAAGGAGGGCCTGAGTCCTACGAGCAGTACTTC. Its translation: CASSEGGPESYEQYF.

The rearrangement joins TRBV28 to TRBJ2-7; tentative D call: TRBD2 (5 bases). The CDR3 is 14 residues long. CDR1 MDHEN and CDR2 SYDVKM come from the germline V gene. V was clipped by 3 bases and J by 6 bases, with 15 bases between them. The CDR3 reads CASSFSASWSEQYF. CDR3 nucleotides: TGTGCCAGCAGTTTTAGCGCCTCGTGGTCCGAGCAGTACTTC.

This clone has just a few counts. The chain combines TRBV14 with TRBJ2-2, with a possible D match to TRBD2 (6 bases). The CDR3 totals 16 residues. Germline V gene data show CDR1 as SGHDN and CDR2 as FVKESK. Trimming shortened V by 2 bases and J by 5 bases, and 15 bases separated the two germline ends. CDR3 in DNA: TGTGCCAGCAGCCAATTTAAGCGGGTGGTTACCGGGGAGCTGTTTTTT. Protein: CASSQFKRVVTGELFF.

The chain links TRBV7-2 to TRBJ2-3; possible D gene TRBD2, 5 bases. This CDR3 region has 16 residues. Germline CDR1 reads SGHTA; CDR2 reads FQGNSA. V was trimmed by 1 base and J by 0 bases, leaving 11 bases between them. The CDR3 DNA follows: TGTGCCAGCAGCTTAGTGGCGGGCCAGAGCACAGATACGCAGTATTTT. Its translation: CASSLVAGQSTDTQYF.

Only a few counts were recorded for this clone. The rearrangement links TRBV5-1 to TRBJ1-4; the match to TRBD1 covers 8 bases. Trimming at V came to 4 bases and at J to 6 bases, leaving 5 bases not matched to a gene. The CDR3 has 14 residues. Germline CDR1 and CDR2: SGHRS and YFSETQ. The CDR3 protein is CASSLDRGDEKLFF. Written as DNA, the CDR3 is TGCGCCAGCAGCCTCGACAGGGGAGATGAAAAACTGTTTTTT.

V and J are TRBV28 and TRBJ2-7, with TRBD2 identical over 8 bases. Germline values: CDR1 MDHEN, CDR2 SYDVKM. The CDR3 is made up of 18 amino acids. The trim removed 4 bases at V and 5 bases at J, leaving 19 bases unmatched. The CDR3 region has the DNA TGTGCCAGCAGTTCCCCCCCCTTAGCGGGGACCCTTCTCCACGAGCAGTACTTC. Translating it yields CASSSPPLAGTLLHEQYF.

This sequence joins TRBV9 and TRBJ2-1, with a tentative D call TRBD2 (6 bases). CDR1 and CDR2 from the germline V gene are SGDLS and YYNGEE. V lost 5 bases and J 6 bases, leaving 18 bases between the germline ends. The CDR3 contains 15 residues. CDR3 in DNA: TGTGCCAGCAGTGATCCGCGGTCGGGGGTCAATGAGCAGTTCTTC. As protein: CASSDPRSGVNEQFF. The complete variable domain, with remaining parts taken from reference TRBV9 and TRBJ2-1, reads DSGVTQTPKHLITATGQRVTLRCSPRSGDLSVYWYQQSLDQGLQFLIQYYNGEERAKGNILERFSAQQFPDLHSELNLSSLELGDSALYFCASSDPRSGVNEQFFGPGTRLTVL.

The chain joins TRBV6-5 to TRBJ2-1; D is possibly TRBD1 or TRBD2 (5 bases each). CDR3 length: 14 amino acids. Trimming left V 8 bases short and J 6 bases short, with 17 bases between. CDR1 and CDR2 (germline): MNHEY, SVGAGI. The CDR3 spells CASGGSSPSNEQFF. The CDR3 coding sequence is TGTGCCAGCGGGGGATCTAGCCCCTCCAATGAGCAGTTCTTC.

This rearrangement joins TRBV6-6 to TRBJ1-1; D call uncertain. Germline CDR1 reads MNHNY; CDR2 reads SVGAGI (reference sequence). The length of the CDR3 is 12 residues. Trimming left V 0 bases short and J 3 bases short, with 2 bases between. The CDR3 here is CASSYSDTEAFF. The CDR3 bases are TGTGCCAGCAGTTACTCTGACACTGAAGCTTTCTTT.

This clone appeared a single time. For the CDR3, the DNA is TGTGCCAGCAGCTTAGTGGGTGTCCCGGAACCAGAGCAGTTCTTC. Protein: CASSLVGVPEPEQFF. This rearrangement joins TRBV7-9 to TRBJ2-1; D is ambiguous. V shed 1 base and J shed 10 bases, with 17 bases lying between them. The CDR3 spans 15 residues. CDR1 and CDR2 (germline): SEHNR, FQNEAQ (reference sequence).

CDR3 protein: CAISERNTDTQYF. CDR3 coding DNA: TGTGCCATCAGTGAGAGAAACACAGATACGCAGTATTTT. The chain couples TRBV10-3 to TRBJ2-3; D is unresolved. Trimming removed 2 bases at V and 2 bases at J, with 5 bases between. This CDR3 has 13 amino acids. From germline, CDR1 is ENHRY and CDR2 SYGVKD.

This chain links TRBV10-2 with TRBJ2-3; 7 bases are shared with TRBD1. J lost 2 bases, V lost 5 bases, and 10 bases had no gene match. There are 16 residues in the CDR3. The germline gives CDR1 WSHSY, CDR2 SAAADI. CDR3 in amino acids: CASSSLQGSPTDTQYF. Written as DNA, the CDR3 is TGCGCCAGCAGTTCCTTACAGGGGTCCCCCACAGATACGCAGTATTTT.

This chain joins TRBV15 and TRBJ2-7; D assignment may be TRBD1 or TRBD2 (6 bases each). The CDR3 covers 15 residues. The germline V gene encodes CDR1 LNHNV and CDR2 YYDKDF (reference sequence). V was clipped by 3 bases and J by 2 bases, with 14 bases between them. In DNA, the CDR3 is TGTGCCACCAGCAGGGAGGGGGAATCCCCCTACGAGCAGTACTTC. This encodes CATSREGESPYEQYF.

The table lists this clone with a count of one. This sample includes further DNA sequences coding for the same CDR3. The chain carries TRBV4-1 and TRBJ1-2; D unclear. Trimming took off 4 bases at V and 4 bases at J, with 4 bases between the two ends. The germline V gene has CDR1 MGHRA and CDR2 YSYEKL. The CDR3 is 11 residues long. CDR3 DNA sequence: TGCGCCAGCAGCCCAGGCTATGGCTACACCTTC. It is translated as CASSPGYGYTF.

This chain uses TRBV27 with TRBJ1-2; possible D gene TRBD1, 5 bases. V was clipped by 5 bases and J by 3 bases, with 13 bases between them. Germline CDR1 reads MNHEY; CDR2 reads SMNVEV (reference sequence). The CDR3 is made up of 14 amino acids. CDR3 amino acids: CASSPSGDDYGYTF. The DNA of the CDR3 is TGTGCCAGCAGTCCCTCGGGGGATGACTATGGCTACACCTTC.

The chain carries TRBV7-9 and TRBJ2-1; tentatively, D is TRBD2 (5 bases). The V gene lost 5 bases and the J gene lost 1 base, with 12 bases spanning the gap. This CDR3 contains 15 residues. Germline CDR1 reads SEHNR; CDR2 reads FQNEAQ (reference sequence). In nucleotides, the CDR3 is TGTGCCAGCAGCGGCGACACGGGGTCCTACAATGAGCAGTTCTTC. Its protein product is CASSGDTGSYNEQFF.

This clone was detected only a few times. This chain connects TRBV7-2 to TRBJ1-1, with D unclear. There are 15 residues in the CDR3. CDR1 and CDR2 from the germline V gene are SGHTA and FQGNSA. V shed 3 bases and J shed 4 bases, with 15 bases lying between them. Here the CDR3 DNA reads TGTGCCAGCAGCTTTATCCTCGGGATAGCCACTGAAGCTTTCTTT. Translated: CASSFILGIATEAFF. Full variable domain (outside the CDR3, taken from reference TRBV7-2 and TRBJ1-1): GAGVSQSPSNKVTEKGKDVELRCDPISGHTALYWYRQSLGQGLEFLIYFQGNSAPDKSGLPSDRFSAERTGGSVSTLTIQRTQQEDSAVYLCASSFILGIATEAFFGQGTRLTVV.

J is TRBJ2-7 and V is TRBV5-4, with 7 bases lining up with TRBD1. The V segment lost 7 bases and the J segment 7 bases; nucleotides outside the gene matches: 14. This CDR3 contains 14 residues. Germline V gene data show CDR1 as SGHNT and CDR2 as YYREEE (reference sequence). The CDR3 reads CASGDLAGGLEQYF. CDR3 DNA: TGTGCCAGCGGCGACTTAGCAGGGGGTTTGGAGCAGTACTTC. The whole variable domain, filled in from reference TRBV5-4 and TRBJ2-7, reads ETGVTQSPTHLIKTRGQQVTLRCSSQSGHNTVSWYQQALGQGPQFIFQYYREEENGRGNFPPRFSGLQFPNYSSELNVNALELDDSALYLCASGDLAGGLEQYFGPGTRLTVT.